This passage covers 20 T cell receptor beta chains from one sample sequenced in a study of cytomegalovirus exposure and HLA in healthy donors. 13 Jbeta primers and 60 Vbeta primers were used for the PCR. Method: immunoSEQ multiplex PCR; TCRdb's copy keeps in-frame clones and lacks some. The top ten hold around 0.54% of the sample, which has approximately 150,000 clones, over 75% seen once. The specimen was PBMCs. The receptors were sampled from a woman aged 40 to 50 in good health and CMV-seronegative.

The chain couples TRBV5-5 to TRBJ1-2; no clear D. The CDR3 runs 15 residues. The V gene's germline CDR1 is SGHKS and CDR2 YYEKEE (reference sequence). V was cut by 5 bases and J by 3 bases, with 17 bases left in between. The CDR3 is CASSSLGEGHYGYTF. The CDR3 DNA is TGTGCCAGCAGTAGTCTCGGGGAGGGCCACTATGGCTACACCTTC.

The genes are TRBV6-5 and TRBJ1-1; D is perhaps TRBD1 (6 bases). Germline values: CDR1 MNHEY, CDR2 SVGAGI. The V end was cut by 4 bases, the J end by 4 bases, with 13 bases between. The CDR3 spans 14 residues. The CDR3 nucleotides are TGTGCCAGCAGTTTTCAGGGGTTGTTCACTGAAGCTTTCTTT. Residues: CASSFQGLFTEAFF.

V gene TRBV29-1 combines with J gene TRBJ2-7, with D perhaps matching TRBD1 (5 bases). Germline loops: CDR1 SQVTM, CDR2 ANQGSEA. Trimming stripped 7 bases from V and 7 bases from J, with 20 bases between. The CDR3 has 13 residues. The CDR3 sequence is CSAGPELQGEQYF. The CDR3 DNA reads TGCAGCGCCGGACCCGAACTCCAGGGAGAGCAGTACTTC.

The chain combines TRBV30 with TRBJ2-7; no clear D gene. Trimming cost V 1 base and J 7 bases, with 8 bases left between them. CDR3 length equals 11 residues. CDR1 GTSNPN and CDR2 SVGIG come from the germline V gene (reference sequence). The CDR3 coding sequence is TGTGCCTGGAGTGGCACGGGTGAGCAGTACTTC. Amino acids: CAWSGTGEQYF.

The rearrangement joins TRBV12-2 to TRBJ1-2. TRBV12-2 is designated a pseudogene. This CDR3 is 13 amino acids long. This CDR3 is CASRFSFDYGYTF. CDR3 DNA: TGTGCAAGTCGCTTCTCCTTTGACTATGGCTACACCTTC.

CDR3 sequence (DNA): TGTGCCAGCAGTGTGTTTATGGAGACTAGCGGGAGTAATGAGCAGTTCTTC. Residues: CASSVFMETSGSNEQFF. The J gene is TRBJ2-1, the V gene TRBV6-1, with TRBD2 matching 12 bases. With 4 bases clipped from V and 7 bases from J, the junction kept 11 bases outside the gene matches. The CDR3 has 17 residues. Looked up from germline, CDR1 is MNHNS and CDR2 is SASEGT.

The chain recombines TRBV28 with TRBJ2-4; 7 positions agree with TRBD1. CDR3 length equals 17 residues. The germline V gene encodes CDR1 MDHEN and CDR2 SYDVKM. V shed 2 bases and J 0 bases; nucleotides not matched to a gene: 7. The CDR3 DNA reads TGTGCCAGCAGTTTAGGACAGGCCCTCGTAGCCAAAAACATTCAGTACTTC. Protein: CASSLGQALVAKNIQYF. Drawing the rest from reference TRBV28 and TRBJ2-4, the complete variable domain is DVKVTQSSRYLVKRTGEKVFLECVQDMDHENMFWYRQDPGLGLRLIYFSYDVKMKEKGDIPEGYSVSREKKERFSLILESASTNQTSMYLCASSLGQALVAKNIQYFGAGTRLSVL.

The gene calls are TRBV6-1 and TRBJ2-5; 12 bases fit TRBD2. The better agreement between TRBJ2-7 and the DNA end casts doubt on the J call. The length of the CDR3 is 16 residues. CDR1 MNHNS and CDR2 SASEGT come from the germline V gene. The CDR3, as DNA: TGTGCCAGCAGTGTGGGGGGACTAGCGGGTTCCTACGAGCAGTACTTC. This encodes CASSVGGLAGSYEQYF.

The CDR3 DNA sequence: TGTGCCAGCAGCTTCCTCAGCGGGAGGGCCTACGAGCAGTACTTC. As protein: CASSFLSGRAYEQYF. V usage is TRBV11-3 and J usage is TRBJ2-7, with 10 bases matching TRBD2. The CDR3 extends over 15 amino acids. The V gene end was trimmed by 3 bases and the J gene end by 2 bases; junction bases not matched to a gene: 4. Per the germline V gene, CDR1 is SGHNT and CDR2 is YENEEA.

This chain connects TRBV7-9 to TRBJ1-1; perhaps TRBD1 as D (5 bases). The germline V gene encodes CDR1 SEHNR and CDR2 FQNEAQ (reference sequence). The CDR3 is 12 amino acids. Trimming stripped 1 base from V and 12 bases from J, with 12 bases between. This CDR3 is CASSLGGQGTFF. CDR3 DNA: TGTGCCAGCAGCTTAGGTGGGCAGGGAACTTTCTTT.

The V call is TRBV7-2, the J call TRBJ2-7, with 9 bases matching TRBD2. The CDR3 loop spans 15 amino acids. In germline, CDR1 is SGHTA, CDR2 FQGNSA. With V trimmed by 5 bases and J by 4 bases, 9 bases remained unmatched. The CDR3 region has the DNA TGTGCCAGCAGCGTTAGCGGGAGCTTGACGTACGAGCAGTACTTC. This codes for CASSVSGSLTYEQYF.

This rearrangement joins TRBV29-1 to TRBJ2-1, with TRBD2 matching 9 bases. Germline CDR1 reads SQVTM; CDR2 reads ANQGSEA. This CDR3 contains 18 residues. V lost 7 bases, J lost 7 bases, and 23 bases stayed unmatched. The CDR3 bases are TGCAGCGCCGCCGACAGGACGAGACTAGCGGTACATGGGAATGAGCAGTTCTTC. Translation gives CSAADRTRLAVHGNEQFF.

The V and J genes are TRBV30 and TRBJ2-2, with TRBD2 as a possible D gene (6 bases). V was cut by 4 bases and J by 3 bases, with 12 bases left in between. This CDR3 is built from 14 residues. The germline gives CDR1 GTSNPN, CDR2 SVGIG (reference sequence). CDR3 region: CAWKTGSHTGELFF. The CDR3 DNA follows: TGTGCCTGGAAAACCGGGAGCCACACCGGGGAGCTGTTTTTT.

This chain connects TRBV2 to TRBJ2-7; D is ambiguous. CDR3 length: 13 amino acids. Germline CDR1 is SNHLY and CDR2 is FYNNEI. The V gene lost 1 base and the J gene lost 4 bases, with 8 bases spanning the gap. CDR3 sequence reads: CASSEGWAYEQYF. The CDR3 DNA reads as TGTGCCAGCAGTGAAGGTTGGGCGTACGAGCAGTACTTC.

CDR3 amino acids: CASSPDRVNEQFF. CDR3 DNA: TGTGCCAGCTCACCGGACAGGGTCAATGAGCAGTTCTTC. The chain joins TRBV18 to TRBJ2-1, with 8 bases fitting TRBD1. Germline CDR1 KGHSH, CDR2 LQKENI. This CDR3 has 13 amino acids. Trimming took 3 bases from V and 6 from J; bases not matched to a gene: 1. The full variable domain, completed using reference TRBV18 and TRBJ2-1, is NAGVMQNPRHLVRRRGQEARLRCSPMKGHSHVYWYRQLPEEGLKFMVYLQKENIIDESGMPKERFSAEFPKEGPSILRIQQVVRGDSAAYFCASSPDRVNEQFFGPGTRLTVL.

The table lists this clone with a count of one. The rearrangement uses TRBV5-6 and TRBJ2-1; D is unresolved. Trimming shortened V by 5 bases and J by 0 bases, and 12 bases separated the two germline ends. The CDR3 runs to 15 residues. The V gene's germline CDR1 is SGHDT and CDR2 YYEEEE. CDR3 protein: CASRSSRSSYNEQFF. Written as DNA, the CDR3 is TGTGCCAGCAGAAGTAGCCGGTCCTCCTACAATGAGCAGTTCTTC.

The chain carries TRBV6-5 and TRBJ2-5; D is possibly TRBD2 (5 bases). The CDR3 runs to 12 residues. Germline V gives CDR1 MNHEY, CDR2 SVGAGI. The V end lost 11 bases, the J end lost 4 bases, and 14 bases lay between the germline ends. CDR3 in amino acids: CAGRGRGETQYF. CDR3 sequence (DNA): TGTGCCGGCCGAGGGAGAGGAGAGACCCAGTACTTC.

This chain links TRBV7-2 with TRBJ2-3; 8 bases agree with TRBD2. CDR1 is SGHTA and CDR2 is FQGNSA in the germline V gene. The CDR3 consists of 15 residues. V dropped 3 bases and J dropped 10; count of bases not matched to a gene: 12. In DNA form, the CDR3 reads TGTGCCAGCAGCTTCCTTAGCGGGGAGGGGCCTTCGCAGTATTTT. Protein: CASSFLSGEGPSQYF. The full variable domain, its missing parts supplied by reference TRBV7-2 and TRBJ2-3, is GAGVSQSPSNKVTEKGKDVELRCDPISGHTALYWYRQSLGQGLEFLIYFQGNSAPDKSGLPSDRFSAERTGGSVSTLTIQRTQQEDSAVYLCASSFLSGEGPSQYFGPGTRLTVL.

This chain joins TRBV28 and TRBJ1-4, with D perhaps TRBD1 (5 bases). CDR1 and CDR2 from the germline V gene are MDHEN and SYDVKM. The CDR3 extends over 15 amino acids. The V gene lost 6 bases and the J gene lost 5 bases, with 16 bases spanning the gap. CDR3 residues: CASRGRPFKNEKLFF. For the CDR3, the DNA is TGTGCCAGCAGGGGGCGCCCTTTCAAAAATGAAAAACTGTTTTTT. Full variable domain (remainder filled in from reference TRBV28 and TRBJ1-4): DVKVTQSSRYLVKRTGEKVFLECVQDMDHENMFWYRQDPGLGLRLIYFSYDVKMKEKGDIPEGYSVSREKKERFSLILESASTNQTSMYLCASRGRPFKNEKLFFGSGTQLSVL.

V usage is TRBV7-9 and J usage is TRBJ2-5; unclear D gene. Germline V lookup: CDR1 SEHNR, CDR2 FQNEAQ (reference sequence). The V end lost 5 bases, the J end lost 4 bases, and 11 bases lay between the germline ends. This CDR3 comprises 13 residues. CDR3 DNA: TGTGCCAGCAGCCCCCCGAGGAGAGAGACCCAGTACTTC. Its translation is CASSPPRRETQYF.